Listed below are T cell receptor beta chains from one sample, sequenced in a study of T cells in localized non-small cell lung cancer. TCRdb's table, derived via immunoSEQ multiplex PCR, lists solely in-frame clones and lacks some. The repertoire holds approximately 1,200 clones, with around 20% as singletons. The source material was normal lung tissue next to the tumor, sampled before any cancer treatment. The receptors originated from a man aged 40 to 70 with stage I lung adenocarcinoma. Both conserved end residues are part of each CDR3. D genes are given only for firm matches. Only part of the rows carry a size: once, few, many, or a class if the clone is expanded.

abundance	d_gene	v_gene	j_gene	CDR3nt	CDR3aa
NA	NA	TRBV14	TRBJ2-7	TGTGCCAGCAGCCAATACTCAAGTAGGGGAAACGAGCAGTACTTC	CASSQYSSRGNEQYF
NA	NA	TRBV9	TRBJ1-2	TGTGCCAGCAGCGTAGTAAACGCAGCCGATGGCTACACCTTC	CASSVVNAADGYTF
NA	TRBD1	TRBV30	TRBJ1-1	TGTGCCTGGGGATTGGACAGGGTTGGGACTGAAGCTTTCTTT	CAWGLDRVGTEAFF
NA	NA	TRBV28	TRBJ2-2	TGTGCCAGCAGTTTAGGGGCCGGGGAGCTGTTTTTT	CASSLGAGELFF
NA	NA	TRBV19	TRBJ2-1	TGTGCCAGTAGTATAGCCCTCGGCAGATACAATGAGCAGTTCTTC	CASSIALGRYNEQFF
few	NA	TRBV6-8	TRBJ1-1	TGTGCCAGCAGTTACTCTCCAGGAGGGGACACTGAAGCTTTCTTT	CASSYSPGGDTEAFF
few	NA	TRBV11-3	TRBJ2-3	TGTGCCAGCAGCTTAGGAGTAACAGGGTCCCGCACAGATACGCAGTATTTT	CASSLGVTGSRTDTQYF
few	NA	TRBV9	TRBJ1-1	TGTGCCAGCAGCGTCGCAGGGGACACTGAAGCTTTCTTT	CASSVAGDTEAFF
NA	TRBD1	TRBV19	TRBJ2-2	TGTGCCAGTAGTTTGGGACAGGGCGGTCCCGGGGAGCTGTTTTTT	CASSLGQGGPGELFF
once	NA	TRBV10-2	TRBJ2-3	TGCGCCAGCAGTGAGGGCAGGATTTCAGATACGCAGTATTTT	CASSEGRISDTQYF
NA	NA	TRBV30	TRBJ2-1	TGTGCCTGGACCGGCGGGGCGAGAAGTGAGCAGTTCTTC	CAWTGGARSEQFF
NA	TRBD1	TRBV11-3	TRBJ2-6	TGTGCCAGCAGCTTCCCGAGGACAGGCCTCTCTGGGGCCAACGTCCTGACTTTC	CASSFPRTGLSGANVLTF
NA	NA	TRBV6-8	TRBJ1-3	TGTGCCAGCAGGGCCGGCTCTGGAAACACCATATATTTT	CASRAGSGNTIYF
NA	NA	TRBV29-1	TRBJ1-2	TGCAGCGTTCGGCCGCAGGGAGGCTATGGCTACACCTTC	CSVRPQGGYGYTF
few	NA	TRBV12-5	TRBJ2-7	TGTGCCAGCGGCAGGACTCCCTACGAGCAGTACTTC	CASGRTPYEQYF
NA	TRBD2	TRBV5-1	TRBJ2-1	TGCGCCAGCAGCATACTAGCGGGAGGCCGGGGGGAGCAGTTCTTC	CASSILAGGRGEQFF
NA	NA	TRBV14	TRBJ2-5	TGTGCCAGCAGCCAAGAACCAGGGCTGGAGACCCAGTACTTC	CASSQEPGLETQYF
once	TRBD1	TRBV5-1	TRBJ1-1	TGCGCCAGCAGCTTGGGGCAGGGGGTCACTGAAGCTTTCTTT	CASSLGQGVTEAFF
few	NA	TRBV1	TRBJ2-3	NA	CASSRRVGEGTDTQYF
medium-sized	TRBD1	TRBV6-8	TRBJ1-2	TGTGCCAGCGGTGGGACAGGTACTAACTATGGCTACACCTTC	CASGGTGTNYGYTF
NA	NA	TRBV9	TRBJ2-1	TGTGCCAGCAGCATCGGGACCAATTCCTACAATGAGCAGTTCTTC	CASSIGTNSYNEQFF
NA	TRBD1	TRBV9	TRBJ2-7	TGTGCCAGCAGCCCCGCGACAGGGATAAACGAGCAGTACTTC	CASSPATGINEQYF
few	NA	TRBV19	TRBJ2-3	TGTGCCAGTAGTATCGGGGGCACAGATACGCAGTATTTT	CASSIGGTDTQYF
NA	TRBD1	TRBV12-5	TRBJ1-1	TGTGCCAGTGCCCTATCAGGGGGGACCCTCGACACTGAAGCTTTCTTT	CASALSGGTLDTEAFF
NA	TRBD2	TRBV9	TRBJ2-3	TGTGCCAGCAGCGTACCAACTAGCGGCGCAGATACGCAGTATTTT	CASSVPTSGADTQYF
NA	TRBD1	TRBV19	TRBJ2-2	TGTGCCAGCAGTATGGGACAGGGCTACGGGGAGCTGTTTTTT	CASSMGQGYGELFF
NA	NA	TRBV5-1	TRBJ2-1	TGCGCCAGCAGCTTGGGTGATGTCTCCTACAATGAGCAGTTCTTC	CASSLGDVSYNEQFF
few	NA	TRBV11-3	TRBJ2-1	TGTGCCAGCAGCTCCGCCGCCTTCTTGGCTTTCCAAGGGCAGTTCTTC	CASSSAAFLAFQGQFF
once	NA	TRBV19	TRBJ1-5	TGTGCCAGTAGTATAGATGTGGGGCCGCGTCAGCCCCAGCATTTT	CASSIDVGPRQPQHF
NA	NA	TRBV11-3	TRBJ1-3	TGTGCCAGCAGCTTGGGCGGATTCTCTGGAAACACCATATATTTT	CASSLGGFSGNTIYF
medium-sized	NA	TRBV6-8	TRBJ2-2	TGTGCCAGCAGTTTCTCCAGTCCGAACACCGGGGAGCTGTTTTTT	CASSFSSPNTGELFF
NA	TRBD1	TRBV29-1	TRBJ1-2	TGCAGCGTTGAGCGCCAGGGGGGTAGCGGCTATGGCTACACCTTC	CSVERQGGSGYGYTF
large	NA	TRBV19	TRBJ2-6	TGTGCCAGTAGCGCCACCAGGGGATCTGGGGCCAACGTCCTGACTTTC	CASSATRGSGANVLTF
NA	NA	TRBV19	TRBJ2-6	TGTGCCAGTAGTATAGCCCAGATCTCTGGGGCCAACGTCCTGACTTTC	CASSIAQISGANVLTF
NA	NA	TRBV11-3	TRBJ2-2	TGTGCCAGCAGCCTACATCAAGGGACCGGGGAGCTGTTTTTT	CASSLHQGTGELFF
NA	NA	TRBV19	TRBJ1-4	TGTGCCAGTAGCGGGAACCGACTTGGGGAAAAACTGTTTTTT	CASSGNRLGEKLFF
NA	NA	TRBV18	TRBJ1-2	TGTGCCAGCTCACCACCCGAGGCTGGGGACTATGGCTACACCTTC	CASSPPEAGDYGYTF
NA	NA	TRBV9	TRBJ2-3	TGTGCCAGCAGGGGCGTGGCCCACAGGACAGATACGCAGTATTTT	CASRGVAHRTDTQYF
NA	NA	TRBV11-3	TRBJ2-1	TGTGCCAGCAGCTTAGGGCCGGCCTCCTACAATGAGCAGTTCTTC	CASSLGPASYNEQFF
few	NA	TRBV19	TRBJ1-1	TGTGCCAGTAGTACCCAGACAGGACCCGGGGCTTTCTTT	CASSTQTGPGAFF
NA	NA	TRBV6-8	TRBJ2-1	TGTGCCAGCAGGGATAGTTGGGGTGAGCAGTTCTTC	CASRDSWGEQFF
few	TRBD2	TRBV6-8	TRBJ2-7	TGTGCCAGCAGTTCCGGGACTAGCGGTTTTCCCTACGAGCAGTACTTC	CASSSGTSGFPYEQYF
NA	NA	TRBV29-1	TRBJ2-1	TGCAGCGTAATACGAGGGGCCTACAATGAGCAGTTCTTC	CSVIRGAYNEQFF
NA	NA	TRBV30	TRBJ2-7	TGTGCCTGGAGTTTTCAAGGATACGAGCAGTACTTC	CAWSFQGYEQYF
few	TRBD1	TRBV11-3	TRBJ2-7	TGTGCCAGCAGCTTGTGGGGACAGGAGGCCTACGAGCAGTACTTC	CASSLWGQEAYEQYF
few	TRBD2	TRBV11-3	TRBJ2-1	TGTGCCAGCAGCCTAATGGGCGGGGGTCCCTACAATGAGCAGTTCTTC	CASSLMGGGPYNEQFF
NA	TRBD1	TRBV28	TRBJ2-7	TGTGCCAGCAGTTTATTGGGACAGAGACACTACGAGCAGTACTTC	CASSLLGQRHYEQYF
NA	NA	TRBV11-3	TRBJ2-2	TGTGCCAGCAGCCTAGTATTGAACACCGGGGAGCTGTTTTTT	CASSLVLNTGELFF
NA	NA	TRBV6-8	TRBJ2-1	TGTGCCAGCAGTCCGACACAGGTTAAGAATGAGCAGTTCTTC	CASSPTQVKNEQFF
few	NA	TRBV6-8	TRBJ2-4	TGTGCCAGCGGGAGTGGGGGTAATACCAAAAACATTCAGTACTTC	CASGSGGNTKNIQYF
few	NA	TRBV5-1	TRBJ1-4	TGCGCCTCAAGGGGAACAGGGCAGATAAATGAAAAACTGTTTTTT	CASRGTGQINEKLFF